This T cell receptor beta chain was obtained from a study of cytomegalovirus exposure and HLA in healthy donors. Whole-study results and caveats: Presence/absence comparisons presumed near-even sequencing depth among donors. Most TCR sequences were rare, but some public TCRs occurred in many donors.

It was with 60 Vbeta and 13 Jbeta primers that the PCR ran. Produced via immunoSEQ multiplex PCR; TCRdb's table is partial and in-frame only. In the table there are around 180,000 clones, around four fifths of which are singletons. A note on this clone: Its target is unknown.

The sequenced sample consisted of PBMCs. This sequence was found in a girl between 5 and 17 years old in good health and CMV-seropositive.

The CDR3 DNA reads as TGTGCCAGCAGCCAAGCACAGAACACCGGGGAGCTGTTTTTT. This translates into CASSQAQNTGELFF. The rearrangement links TRBV4-2 to TRBJ2-2; no reliable D call. Germline assignment: CDR1 LGHNA and CDR2 YNFKEQ. With 1 base removed from V and 1 base from J, the gap between germline ends came to 4 bases. The CDR3 covers 14 residues.